A single T cell receptor beta chain is shown here with its context. This record belongs to a study of beta chain features in type 1 diabetes. TCRB transcripts that were expressed got sequenced, as all of the isolated RNA had been reverse transcribed. The method was immunoSEQ multiplex PCR; TCRdb's version includes in-frame clones alone and lacks a portion of them. The sample contains 350,000 to 450,000 clones, 11% to 15% of which appear only once. This TCR was sampled from a man aged 30 to 45 in good health. Sequencing used naive CD4+ T cells from blood.

The CDR3 spells CASSLEPQRETQYF. CDR3 DNA sequence: TGTGCCAGCAGCTTAGAACCTCAGAGAGAGACCCAGTACTTC. The gene calls are TRBV7-2 and TRBJ2-5, with unresolved D. The V end lost 1 base, the J end lost 4 bases, and 10 bases lay between the germline ends. Germline CDR1 SGHTA, CDR2 FQGNSA. The CDR3 extends over 14 amino acids.